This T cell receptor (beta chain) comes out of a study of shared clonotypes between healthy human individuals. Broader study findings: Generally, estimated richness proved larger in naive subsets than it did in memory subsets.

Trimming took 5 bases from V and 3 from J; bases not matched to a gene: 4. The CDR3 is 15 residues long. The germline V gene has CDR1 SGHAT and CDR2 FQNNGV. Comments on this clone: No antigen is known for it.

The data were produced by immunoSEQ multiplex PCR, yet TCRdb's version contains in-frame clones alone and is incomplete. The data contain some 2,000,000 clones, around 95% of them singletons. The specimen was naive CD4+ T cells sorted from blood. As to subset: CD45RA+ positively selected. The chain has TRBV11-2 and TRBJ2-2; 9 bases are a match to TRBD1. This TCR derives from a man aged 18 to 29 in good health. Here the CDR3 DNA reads TGTGCCAGCAGCCGGGGACAGGGAGACACCGGGGAGCTGTTTTTT. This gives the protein CASSRGQGDTGELFF. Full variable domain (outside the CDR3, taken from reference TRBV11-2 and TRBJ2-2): EAGVAQSPRYKIIEKRQSVAFWCNPISGHATLYWYQQILGQGPKLLIQFQNNGVVDDSQLPKDRFSAERLKGVDSTLKIQPAKLEDSAVYLCASSRGQGDTGELFFGEGSRLTVL.